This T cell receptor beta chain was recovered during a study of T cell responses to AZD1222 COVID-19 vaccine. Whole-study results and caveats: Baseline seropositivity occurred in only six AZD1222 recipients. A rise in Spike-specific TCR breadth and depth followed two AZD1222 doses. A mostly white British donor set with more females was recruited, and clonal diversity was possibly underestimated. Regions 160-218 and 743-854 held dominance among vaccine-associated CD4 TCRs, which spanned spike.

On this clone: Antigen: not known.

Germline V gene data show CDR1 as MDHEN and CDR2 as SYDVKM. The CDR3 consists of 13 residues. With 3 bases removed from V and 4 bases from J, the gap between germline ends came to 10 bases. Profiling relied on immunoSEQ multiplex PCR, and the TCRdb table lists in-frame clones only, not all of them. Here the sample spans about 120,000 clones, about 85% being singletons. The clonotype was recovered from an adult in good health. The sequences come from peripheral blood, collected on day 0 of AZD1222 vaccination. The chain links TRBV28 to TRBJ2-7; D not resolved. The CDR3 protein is CASSFSTGYEQYF. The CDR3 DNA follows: TGTGCCAGCAGTTTCTCTACCGGGTACGAGCAGTACTTC.